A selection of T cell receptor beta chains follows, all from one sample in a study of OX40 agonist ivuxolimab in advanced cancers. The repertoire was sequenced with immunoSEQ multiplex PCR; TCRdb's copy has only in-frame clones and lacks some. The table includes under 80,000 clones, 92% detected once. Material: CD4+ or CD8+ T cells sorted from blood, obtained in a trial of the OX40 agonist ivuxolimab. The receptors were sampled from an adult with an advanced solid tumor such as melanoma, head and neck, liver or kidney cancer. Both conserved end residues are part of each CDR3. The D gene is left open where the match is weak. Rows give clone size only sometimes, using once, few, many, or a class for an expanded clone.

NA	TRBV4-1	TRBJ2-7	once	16	CASSQVPRTDAYEQYF	TGCGCCAGCAGCCAAGTACCTCGGACGGACGCCTACGAGCAGTACTTC
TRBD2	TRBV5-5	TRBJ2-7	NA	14	CASSFLGGSYEQYF	TGTGCCAGCAGCTTCTTGGGGGGGTCCTACGAGCAGTACTTC
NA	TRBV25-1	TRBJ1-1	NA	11	CASSEYGRAFF	TGTGCCAGCAGTGAGTACGGCCGGGCTTTCTTT
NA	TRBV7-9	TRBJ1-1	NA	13	CASSLAGYTEAFF	TGTGCCAGCAGCTTAGCCGGGTACACTGAAGCTTTCTTT
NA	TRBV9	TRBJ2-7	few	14	CASSVGTRSYEQYF	TGTGCCAGCAGCGTAGGCACGAGATCCTACGAGCAGTACTTC
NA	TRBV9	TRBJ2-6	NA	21	CASSVKSPSDPRGTGANVLTF	TGTGCCAGCAGCGTAAAATCCCCTAGCGATCCCCGAGGCACTGGGGCCAACGTCCTGACTTTC
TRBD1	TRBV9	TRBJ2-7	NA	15	CASSVGTGPAYEQYF	TGTGCCAGCAGCGTAGGGACAGGGCCAGCCTACGAGCAGTACTTC
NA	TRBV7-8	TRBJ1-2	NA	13	CASSLGMDYGYTF	TGTGCCAGCAGCTTAGGGATGGACTATGGCTACACCTTC
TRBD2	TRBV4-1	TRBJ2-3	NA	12	CASSQDSGAGVF	TGCGCCAGCAGCCAAGATAGCGGGGCGGGGGTCTTT
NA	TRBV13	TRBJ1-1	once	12	CASSLGTDEAFF	TGTGCCAGCAGCTTAGGAACGGATGAAGCTTTCTTT
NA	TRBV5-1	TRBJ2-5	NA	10	CATPPLAQYF	TGCGCCACCCCGCCGCTAGCCCAGTACTTC
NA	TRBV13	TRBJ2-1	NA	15	CASSLGGAFLNEQFF	TGTGCCAGCAGCCTTGGGGGGGCTTTCCTCAATGAGCAGTTCTTC
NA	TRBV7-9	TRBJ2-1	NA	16	CASSTPTASSYNEQFF	TGTGCCAGCAGCACCCCGACAGCGTCGAGCTACAATGAGCAGTTCTTC
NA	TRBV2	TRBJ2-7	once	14	CASNPLLSAYEQYF	TGTGCCAGCAACCCACTTCTCAGCGCCTACGAGCAGTACTTC
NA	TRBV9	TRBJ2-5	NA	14	CASSVVAGAETQYF	TGTGCCAGCAGCGTAGTGGCGGGGGCAGAGACCCAGTACTTC
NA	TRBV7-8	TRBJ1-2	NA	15	CASSLGAGDRYGYTF	TGTGCCAGCAGCTTAGGGGCAGGGGATCGTTATGGCTACACCTTC
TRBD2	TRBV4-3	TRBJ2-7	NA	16	CASSQDRGGGDYEQYF	TGCGCCAGCAGCCAAGATCGGGGCGGGGGGGACTACGAGCAGTACTTC
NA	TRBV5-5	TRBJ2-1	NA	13	CASSLEFYNEQFF	TGTGCCAGCAGCTTAGAGTTCTACAATGAGCAGTTCTTC
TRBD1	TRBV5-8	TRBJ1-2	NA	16	CASSLRPGQGYYGYTF	TGTGCCAGCAGCTTGAGGCCGGGACAGGGTTACTATGGCTACACCTTC
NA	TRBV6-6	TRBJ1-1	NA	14	CASAWAEGSTEAFF	TGTGCCAGCGCCTGGGCAGAGGGGAGCACTGAAGCTTTCTTT
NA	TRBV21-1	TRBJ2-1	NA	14	CASSKVQGPDEQFF	TGTGCCAGCAGCAAAGTACAGGGTCCGGATGAGCAGTTCTTC
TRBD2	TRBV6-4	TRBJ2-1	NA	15	CASSRGGARDNEQFF	TGTGCCAGCAGCCGGGGGGGGGCAAGGGACAATGAGCAGTTCTTC
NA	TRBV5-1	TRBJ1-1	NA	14	CASKRQEMNTEAFF	TGCGCCAGCAAACGACAGGAAATGAACACTGAAGCTTTCTTT
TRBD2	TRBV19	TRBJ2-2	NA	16	CASSIDREGHTGELFF	TGTGCCAGTAGTATAGATCGGGAGGGGCACACCGGGGAGCTGTTTTTT
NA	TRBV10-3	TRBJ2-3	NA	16	CAISEWASASTDTQYF	TGTGCCATCAGTGAGTGGGCATCCGCTAGCACAGATACGCAGTATTTT
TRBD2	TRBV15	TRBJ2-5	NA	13	CATSAGGEETQYF	TGTGCCACCAGCGCGGGGGGCGAAGAGACCCAGTACTTC
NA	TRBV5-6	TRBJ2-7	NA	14	CASSLDGESYEQYF	TGTGCCAGCAGCTTGGACGGGGAGAGTTACGAGCAGTACTTC
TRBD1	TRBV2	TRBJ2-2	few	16	CASSERDRADTGELFF	TGTGCCAGCAGTGAACGCGACAGGGCTGACACCGGGGAGCTGTTTTTT
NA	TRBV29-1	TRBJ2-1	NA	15	CSVEDHGVSYNEQFF	TGCAGCGTTGAAGACCACGGAGTCTCCTACAATGAGCAGTTCTTC
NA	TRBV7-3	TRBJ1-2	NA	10	CASRTGGYTF	TGTGCCAGCAGGACGGGGGGCTACACCTTC
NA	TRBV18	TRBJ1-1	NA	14	CASSPKGENTEAFF	TGTGCCAGCTCACCAAAGGGGGAGAACACTGAAGCTTTCTTT
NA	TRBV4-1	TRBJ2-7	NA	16	CASSQVSTELSYEQYF	TGCGCCAGCAGCCAAGTTTCTACGGAACTTTCCTACGAGCAGTACTTC
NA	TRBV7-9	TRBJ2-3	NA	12	CASSFSTDTQYF	TGTGCCAGCAGCTTCTCCACAGATACGCAGTATTTT
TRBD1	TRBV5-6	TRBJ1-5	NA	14	CASSLQGSNQPQHF	TGTGCCAGCAGCTTACAGGGGAGCAATCAGCCCCAGCATTTT
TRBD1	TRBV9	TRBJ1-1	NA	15	CASSAWTGGGTEAFF	TGTGCCAGCAGCGCATGGACAGGTGGGGGGACTGAAGCTTTCTTT